This T cell receptor beta chain was sequenced in a study of response to subunit inactivated influenza vaccine. General study points: The study's authors posited that every seasonal influenza vaccination enlists few new T cells.

TCRdb reprocessed the RT-PCR reads with MiXCR, giving one entry per CDR3 protein. The data contain fewer than 250,000 distinct CDR3 sequences, roughly an eighth of them seen just once; the ten biggest clones take up roughly 26%. The germline V gene has CDR1 MNHNS and CDR2 SASEGT. The ends lost 6 bases at V and 7 bases at J; junction bases unmatched: 10. This CDR3 spans 15 amino acids. Turning to this clonotype: Its antigen remains unknown.

This sequence joins TRBV6-1 and TRBJ2-1, with 9 nucleotides matching TRBD2. The TCR sequence derives from a man in his fifties who received an inactivated influenza vaccine. Material: CD8+ T cells sorted from PBMCs, obtained 4 to 6 days after vaccination. In DNA, the CDR3 is TGTGCCAGCAGCCTAACTAGCGGGCGAGGAAATGAGCAGTTCTTC. As protein: CASSLTSGRGNEQFF.